This T cell receptor beta chain was found in a study of cytomegalovirus exposure and HLA in healthy donors. CDR1 SGDLS and CDR2 YYNGEE come from the germline V gene. This CDR3 has 15 amino acids. The trim removed 3 bases at V and 6 bases at J, leaving 7 bases unmatched. The PCR used 60 Vbeta and 13 Jbeta primers. Assay used: immunoSEQ multiplex PCR; TCRdb lists only in-frame clones, some missing. The sample comprises about 160,000 clones, around four fifths of which are singletons, and around 1.5% rests with the top ten. The chain is built from TRBV9 and TRBJ2-7; TRBD1 matches 12 bases. The material sequenced was PBMCs. This clonotype originated in a woman aged 25 to 39 in good health and CMV-seronegative. The CDR3 sequence is CASSAGTGGLSEQYF. The DNA for the CDR3 is TGTGCCAGCAGCGCCGGGACAGGGGGCCTGAGCGAGCAGTACTTC.